The next 26 T cell receptor beta chains were all read from a single sample in a study of T cells expressing NK-cell markers. One entry per CDR3 protein, without DNA, is what TCRdb gives after re-calling the 5' RACE reads. Found here are 160,000 or so distinct CDR3 sequences; the top ten clones hold about 18%. The sequenced material came from blood T cells: a sorted CD56 or NKG2C T cell subset, CD4+ or CD8+ T cells, or bulk PBMC T cells (not recorded which). These receptors were obtained from a woman aged 18 to 75 in good health.

This rearrangement joins TRBV20-1 to TRBJ2-1; TCRdb gives TRBD2 as the D gene, but with no DNA this cannot be confirmed. The CDR3 length is 15 residues. The germline V gene encodes CDR1 DFQATT and CDR2 SNEGSKA (reference sequence). This chain's CDR3 is CSANPFAGGRDEQFF.

This chain links TRBV29-1 with TRBJ1-1; TCRdb gives TRBD1 as the D gene, but with no DNA this cannot be confirmed. Germline V CDR1 and CDR2: SQVTM, ANQGSEA. This CDR3 spans 13 amino acids. This chain's CDR3 is CSVHEGRNTEAFF. The complete variable domain, with remaining parts taken from reference TRBV29-1 and TRBJ1-1, reads SAVISQKPSRDICQRGTSLTIQCQVDSQVTMMFWYRQQPGQSLTLIATANQGSEATYESGFVIDKFPISRPNLTFSTLTVSNMSPEDSSIYLCSVHEGRNTEAFFGQGTRLTVV.

This chain's CDR3 is CASSESSGGIYEQYF. The chain couples TRBV6-1 to TRBJ2-7; absent DNA, TCRdb's TRBD2 call cannot be checked. Germline V CDR1 and CDR2: MNHNS, SASEGT. The CDR3 consists of 15 residues.

The V gene is TRBV5-1, the J gene TRBJ2-1; TCRdb selects TRBD2, and the lack of DNA leaves this call unchecked. The CDR3 sequence is 18 residues long. Germline CDR1 and CDR2: SGHRS and YFSETQ. This CDR3 is CASSPRPQATSPYNEQFF. The full variable domain, completed using reference TRBV5-1 and TRBJ2-1, is KAGVTQTPRYLIKTRGQQVTLSCSPISGHRSVSWYQQTPGQGLQFLFEYFSETQRNKGNFPGRFSGRQFSNSRSEMNVSTLELGDSALYLCASSPRPQATSPYNEQFFGPGTRLTVL.

This rearrangement joins TRBV6-2 or TRBV6-3 to TRBJ2-1. The CDR3 spans 12 residues. The V gene's germline CDR1 is MNHEY and CDR2 SVGEGT. The CDR3 sequence is CASSYEFREQFF.

The gene calls are TRBV6-1 and TRBJ2-5; the D gene TCRdb calls, TRBD1, cannot be checked with no DNA. There are 14 residues in the CDR3. Germline CDR1 reads MNHNS; CDR2 reads SASEGT. The CDR3 reads CASRIGQGVETQYF.

The chain recombines TRBV20-1 with TRBJ1-4. CDR1 is DFQATT and CDR2 is SNEGSKA in the germline V gene (reference sequence). This CDR3 contains 13 residues. CDR3: CSAVTYDNEKLFF.

This rearrangement joins TRBV20-1 to TRBJ2-7; TCRdb calls TRBD1, which cannot be checked without DNA. Germline CDR1 is DFQATT and CDR2 is SNEGSKA (reference sequence). This CDR3 has 11 amino acids. The CDR3: CSATAPLEQYF.

The CDR3: CASSLTGGQDGYTF. The rearrangement joins TRBV7-9 to TRBJ1-2; as DNA is missing, the TRBD1 call by TCRdb cannot be tested. In germline, CDR1 is SEHNR, CDR2 FQNEAQ (reference sequence). This CDR3 has 14 amino acids.

The chain uses TRBV7-2 and TRBJ2-7. The length of the CDR3 is 15 residues. The germline V gene encodes CDR1 SGHTA and CDR2 FQGNSA. The CDR3 reads CASSLSQGGSYEQYF.

This rearrangement joins TRBV20-1 to TRBJ1-1. In germline, CDR1 is DFQATT, CDR2 SNEGSKA (reference sequence). The CDR3 totals 12 residues. CDR3 sequence reads: CSAEDKNTEAFF.

The chain is built from TRBV7-8 and TRBJ2-1. The CDR3 consists of 12 residues. CDR1 SGHVS and CDR2 FQNEAQ come from the germline V gene. The CDR3 sequence is CASSLGFREQFF. The complete variable domain, with remaining parts taken from reference TRBV7-8 and TRBJ2-1, reads GAGVSQSPRYKVAKRGQDVALRCDPISGHVSLFWYQQALGQGPEFLTYFQNEAQLDKSGLPSDRFFAERPEGSVSTLKIQRTQQEDSAVYLCASSLGFREQFFGPGTRLTVL.

The gene calls are TRBV5-5 and TRBJ1-5. The CDR3 loop spans 14 amino acids. Germline CDR1 is SGHKS and CDR2 is YYEKEE (reference sequence). The CDR3 sequence is CASSGLNSNQPQHF.

This chain joins TRBV7-2 and TRBJ2-3; TCRdb indicates TRBD1, and absent DNA this call remains unverified. The CDR3 spans 15 residues. Germline V lookup: CDR1 SGHTA, CDR2 FQGNSA. The CDR3 is CASSPPGTGRNTQYF.

The chain employs TRBV7-6 and TRBJ1-6; TCRdb returns TRBD1, unconfirmable since there is no DNA. The CDR3 extends over 13 amino acids. CDR1 and CDR2 (germline): SGHVS, FNYEAQ. CDR3 amino acids: CASSTQGDSPLHF.

The chain has TRBV28 and TRBJ2-1; absent DNA, TCRdb's TRBD2 call cannot be checked. CDR1 is MDHEN and CDR2 is SYDVKM in the germline V gene. The CDR3 contains 13 residues. This chain's CDR3 is CAIGGLGGNEQFF.

This chain joins TRBV6-5 and TRBJ2-7; the D call from TCRdb, TRBD1, cannot be confirmed without DNA. Looked up from germline, CDR1 is MNHEY and CDR2 is SVGAGI. The CDR3 consists of 19 residues. CDR3 amino acids: CASSYSGVGPTGNSYEQYF.

This sequence joins TRBV5-1 and TRBJ2-1; TCRdb calls TRBD2, which cannot be checked without DNA. The length of the CDR3 is 13 residues. Germline CDR1 is SGHRS and CDR2 is YFSETQ. This CDR3 is CASSLGGLAEQFF.

The chain has TRBV6-1 and TRBJ2-6; TCRdb's D call, TRBD1, is unchecked because there is no DNA. Per the germline V gene, CDR1 is MNHNS and CDR2 is SASEGT. The CDR3 sequence is 18 residues long. The CDR3 region is CASSGPRDRGRGANVLTF.

J is TRBJ2-1 and V is TRBV5-6; as DNA is missing, the TRBD2 call by TCRdb cannot be tested. The CDR3 totals 16 residues. Germline values: CDR1 SGHDT, CDR2 YYEEEE. The CDR3 reads CASSLFSGRAGNEQFF.

This rearrangement joins TRBV2 to TRBJ2-5. Looked up from germline, CDR1 is SNHLY and CDR2 is FYNNEI. CDR3 length equals 12 residues. The CDR3 is CASSGDGETQYF.

This rearrangement joins TRBV7-3 to TRBJ2-5; TCRdb selects TRBD2, and the lack of DNA leaves this call unchecked. The CDR3 has 15 amino acids. The germline gives CDR1 SGHTA, CDR2 FQGTGA. The CDR3: CASSLSPQLVETQYF. Variable domain in full (rest from reference TRBV7-3 and TRBJ2-5): GAGVSQTPSNKVTEKGKYVELRCDPISGHTALYWYRQSLGQGPEFLIYFQGTGAADDSGLPNDRFFAVRPEGSVSTLKIQRTERGDSAVYLCASSLSPQLVETQYFGPGTRLLVL.

The chain employs TRBV7-9 and TRBJ1-2; TCRdb's assignment of TRBD1 cannot be checked, as there is no DNA. Germline V gives CDR1 SEHNR, CDR2 FQNEAQ (reference sequence). This CDR3 has 16 amino acids. CDR3 in amino acids: CASSLAGTGRNYGYTF.

The rearrangement joins TRBV5-1 to TRBJ2-7; without DNA, the TCRdb call of TRBD2 cannot be checked. The CDR3 extends over 18 amino acids. Germline V CDR1 and CDR2: SGHRS, YFSETQ. CDR3 loop: CASSLTSRLREASYEQYF.

This chain uses TRBV5-1 with TRBJ1-2; TCRdb gives TRBD1 as the D gene, but with no DNA this cannot be confirmed. In germline, CDR1 is SGHRS, CDR2 YFSETQ. This CDR3 is built from 17 residues. The CDR3 sequence: CASSLKPQSGIDYGYTF.

This chain uses TRBV6-2 or TRBV6-3 with TRBJ1-2; absent DNA, TCRdb's TRBD1 call cannot be checked. This CDR3 region has 15 residues. Germline loops: CDR1 MNHEY, CDR2 SVGEGT. The CDR3 is CASTPHGNSNYGYTF.